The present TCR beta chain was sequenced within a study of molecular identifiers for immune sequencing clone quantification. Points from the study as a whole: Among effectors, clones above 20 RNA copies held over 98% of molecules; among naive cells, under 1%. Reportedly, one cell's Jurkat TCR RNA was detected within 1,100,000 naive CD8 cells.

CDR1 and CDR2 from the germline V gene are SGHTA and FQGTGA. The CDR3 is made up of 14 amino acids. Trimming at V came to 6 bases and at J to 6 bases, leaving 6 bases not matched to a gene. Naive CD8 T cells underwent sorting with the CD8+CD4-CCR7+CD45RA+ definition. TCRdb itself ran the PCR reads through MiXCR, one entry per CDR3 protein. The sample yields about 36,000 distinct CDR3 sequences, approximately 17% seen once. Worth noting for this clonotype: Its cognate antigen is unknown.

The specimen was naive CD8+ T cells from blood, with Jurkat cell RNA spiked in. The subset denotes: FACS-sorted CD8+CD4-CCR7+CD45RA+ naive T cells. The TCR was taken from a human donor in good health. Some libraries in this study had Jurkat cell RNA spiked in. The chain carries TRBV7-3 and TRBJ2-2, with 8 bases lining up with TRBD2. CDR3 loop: CASSVSGGSGELFF. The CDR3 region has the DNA TGTGCCAGCAGTGTGTCGGGGGGGTCCGGGGAGCTGTTTTTT.